This T cell receptor (beta chain) appears in the sequencing data of a study of blood T cell repertoires in COVID-19. Background on the study: Specimens from acute and convalescent COVID-19 originated in the United States, Italy and Spain. Sources were T cells, B-cell-depleted T cells, or PBMCs; the material itself was cDNA or gDNA.

Libraries were prepared by immunoSEQ multiplex PCR; TCRdb keeps only in-frame clonotypes and omits some of them. Here the sample spans more than 35,000 clones, about nine tenths being singletons. Germline CDR1 GTSNPN, CDR2 SVGIG (reference sequence). V lost 3 bases and J lost 4; bases outside the gene matches: 12. The CDR3 covers 18 residues. Source material: peripheral blood. This chain joins TRBV30 and TRBJ2-2, with 12 bases identical to TRBD2. The source of this sequence is a human donor in a cohort sampled during active COVID-19. The CDR3 DNA reads as TGTGCCTGGAGGTTTAGACTAGCGGGAGTAGTTAGCACCGGGGAGCTGTTTTTT. Its translation is CAWRFRLAGVVSTGELFF.